This TCR beta chain was captured in a study of vaccination and CD4 T cells after COVID-19. Treatment reported: roughly 10-day PBMC culture with coronavirus spike peptide pools or control peptides (ViraFEST assay). ViraFEST grew antigen-specific T cells using peptide pools, then sequenced TCRs. V dropped 1 base and J dropped 6 bases, with 16 bases sitting between them. The CDR3 totals 16 residues. Germline lookup yields CDR1 SGHVS and CDR2 FQNEAQ. Concerning this clonotype: Its target is not known.

At the Johns Hopkins FTIC core, DNA taken from cultured CD4+ T cells was sequenced by way of the Oncomine TCR Beta short-read assay. In TCRdb, the PCR reads were re-called with MiXCR into one record per CDR3 protein. The table lists 22,000 or so distinct CDR3 sequences, around a third of them singletons, with roughly an eighth in the top ten. The V call is TRBV7-8, the J call TRBJ1-3, with D possibly being TRBD1 (5 bases). The receptor was isolated from a human donor with COVID-19. Sequencing input: cultured CD4+ T cells from blood. Here the CDR3 DNA reads TGTGCCAGCAGCTTAGGAGTGGGGAAGGGGCCAAACACCATATATTTT. Translation: CASSLGVGKGPNTIYF.